This T cell receptor (beta chain) was documented in a study of blood T cell repertoires in COVID-19. Study context: From T cells, B-cell-depleted T cells, or PBMCs came the material, which was cDNA or gDNA.

The CDR3 length is 10 residues. Original data processing: Counts of nucleated cells, estimated from reference gene primer amplification, were obtained. Clones were sequenced by immunoSEQ multiplex PCR, and TCRdb holds only the in-frame ones, with some missing. V, J and clone size derive from that table, while D and trimming were established from the DNA sequence. The sample carries 250,000 or so clones, 84% recorded once. Source material: peripheral blood. This clonotype originated in a woman in her 40s who had recovered from COVID-19. The chain links TRBV21-1 to TRBJ2-7; the table's TRBD1 call for D was not verified on the DNA. TRBV21-1 is a known pseudogene. For the CDR3, the DNA is TGTGCCGGCTCTGTGGACGAGCAGTACTTC. It is translated as CAGSVDEQYF.